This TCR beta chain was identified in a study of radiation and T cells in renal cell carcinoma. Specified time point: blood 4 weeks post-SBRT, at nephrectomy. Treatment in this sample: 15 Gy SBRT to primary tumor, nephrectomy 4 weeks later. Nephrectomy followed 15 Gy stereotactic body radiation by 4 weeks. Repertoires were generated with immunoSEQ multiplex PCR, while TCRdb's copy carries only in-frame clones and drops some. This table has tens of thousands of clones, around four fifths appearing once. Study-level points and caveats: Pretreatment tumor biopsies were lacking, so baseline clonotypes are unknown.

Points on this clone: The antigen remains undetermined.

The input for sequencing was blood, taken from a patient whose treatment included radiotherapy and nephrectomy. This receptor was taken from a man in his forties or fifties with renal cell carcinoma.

The CDR3: CAWRQGQGSNTEAFF. The CDR3 DNA reads TGTGCCTGGAGGCAGGGACAGGGATCGAACACTGAAGCTTTCTTT. The chain employs TRBV30 and TRBJ1-1, with 9 bases aligning to TRBD1. Germline loops: CDR1 GTSNPN, CDR2 SVGIG (reference sequence). The CDR3 is 15 amino acids. V lost 3 bases and J lost 1; bases outside the gene matches: 6.